This record looks at one T cell receptor (beta chain) sequence and its context. Its antigen is as yet unknown. Clones were sequenced by immunoSEQ multiplex PCR, and TCRdb holds only the in-frame ones, with some missing. The sample lists roughly 200,000 clones; roughly 80% were seen once. These data are taken from a study of cytomegalovirus exposure and HLA in healthy donors. General study results and limits: Rare sequences made up most TCRs, while some public TCRs were found in many donors. Researchers counted some 150 TCR beta chains as cytomegalovirus-associated.

Donors were drawn from the approximately 110-subject validation cohort, separate from the roughly 700-subject first cohort. V was cut by 2 bases and J by 7 bases, with 16 bases left in between. CDR3 length equals 14 residues. Looked up from germline, CDR1 is SGHNT and CDR2 is YYREEE (reference sequence). Sequenced sample: PBMCs. The chain combines TRBV5-4 with TRBJ2-7; maybe TRBD2 (5 bases). This receptor was obtained from a woman aged 18-29 years in good health and CMV-seropositive. The CDR3 nucleotides are TGTGCCAGCAGCTTAGAGGGTACCTCTCAGGAGCAGTACTTC. Translated: CASSLEGTSQEQYF.